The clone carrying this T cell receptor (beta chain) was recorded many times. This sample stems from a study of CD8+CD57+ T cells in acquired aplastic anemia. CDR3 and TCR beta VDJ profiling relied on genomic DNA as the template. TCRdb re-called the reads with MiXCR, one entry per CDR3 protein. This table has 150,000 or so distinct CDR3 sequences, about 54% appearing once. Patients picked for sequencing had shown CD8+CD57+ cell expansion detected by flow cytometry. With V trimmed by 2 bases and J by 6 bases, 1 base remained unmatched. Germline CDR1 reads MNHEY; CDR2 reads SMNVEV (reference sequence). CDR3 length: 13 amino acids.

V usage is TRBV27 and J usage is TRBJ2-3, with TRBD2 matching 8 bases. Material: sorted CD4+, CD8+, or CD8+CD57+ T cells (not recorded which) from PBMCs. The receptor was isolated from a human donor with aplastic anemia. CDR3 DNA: TGTGCCAGCAGTTTACCGGGGGGGGATACGCAGTATTTT. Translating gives CASSLPGGDTQYF.